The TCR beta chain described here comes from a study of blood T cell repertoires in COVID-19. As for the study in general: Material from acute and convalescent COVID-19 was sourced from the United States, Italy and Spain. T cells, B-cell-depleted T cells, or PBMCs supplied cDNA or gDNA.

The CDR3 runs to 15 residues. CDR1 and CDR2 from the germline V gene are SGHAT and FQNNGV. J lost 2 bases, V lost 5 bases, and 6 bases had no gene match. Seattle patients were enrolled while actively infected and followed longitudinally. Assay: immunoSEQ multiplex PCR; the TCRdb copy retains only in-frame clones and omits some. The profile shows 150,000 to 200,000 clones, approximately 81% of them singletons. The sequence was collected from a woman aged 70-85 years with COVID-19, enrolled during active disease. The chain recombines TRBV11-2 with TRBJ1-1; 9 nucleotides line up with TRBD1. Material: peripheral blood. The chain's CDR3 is CASSPGQGPNTEAFF. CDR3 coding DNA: TGTGCCAGCAGCCCCGGACAGGGGCCAAACACTGAAGCTTTCTTT.